The present T cell receptor (beta chain) was sequenced within a study of blood T cell repertoires in COVID-19. Overall study context: Nucleic acid was either cDNA or gDNA, and it came from T cells, B-cell-depleted T cells, or PBMCs.

Looked up from germline, CDR1 is MNHEY and CDR2 is SVGAGI. The CDR3 loop spans 15 amino acids. V lost 4 bases, J lost 6 bases, and 7 bases stayed unmatched. Original processing methods: Amplification with reference gene primers provided the estimates of nucleated cell counts. Sequenced by immunoSEQ multiplex PCR; TCRdb stores in-frame clones only, minus some. V, J and clone size are taken as reported in that table, and D and trimming were inferred from the DNA itself. The profile shows 35,000 to 40,000 clones, roughly three quarters of them singletons. This chain joins TRBV6-5 and TRBJ1-5; TRBD1 agrees at 9 bases. The source is a man between 65 and 80 years old with acute or convalescent COVID-19. Source material: peripheral blood. In nucleotides, the CDR3 is TGTGCCAGCAGTTCTACCGGGACAGGGCTTCAGCCCCAGCATTTT. The encoded protein is CASSSTGTGLQPQHF.